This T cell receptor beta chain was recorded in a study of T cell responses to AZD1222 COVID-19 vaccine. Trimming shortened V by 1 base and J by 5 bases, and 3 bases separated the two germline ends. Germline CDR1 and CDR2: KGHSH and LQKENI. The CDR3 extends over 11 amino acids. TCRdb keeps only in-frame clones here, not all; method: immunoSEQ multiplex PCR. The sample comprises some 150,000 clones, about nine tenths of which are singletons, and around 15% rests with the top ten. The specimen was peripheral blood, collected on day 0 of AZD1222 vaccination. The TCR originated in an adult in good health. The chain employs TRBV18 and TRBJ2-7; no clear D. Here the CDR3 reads CASSPRDEQYF. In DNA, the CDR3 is TGTGCCAGCTCACCACGCGACGAGCAGTACTTC.